The rows below give T cell receptor beta chains drawn from one sample of a study of blood T cell repertoires in COVID-19. The data were produced by immunoSEQ multiplex PCR, yet TCRdb's version contains in-frame clones alone and is incomplete. The table includes around 500,000 clones, approximately 86% detected once. The sample consisted of PBMCs or T cells enriched from blood (not recorded which). The receptor set was obtained from a woman aged 60-75 years who had recovered from COVID-19. The CDR3 runs from the conserved cysteine through the conserved F or W. D genes are given only for firm matches. Part of the rows lack a size; the others show once, few, many or a class for expanded clones.

>NA|TRBD1|TRBV24-1|TRBJ1-4
CATSDPGQGNEKLFF
TGTGCCACCAGTGATCCGGGACAGGGGAATGAAAAACTGTTTTTT
>NA|NA|TRBV5-1|TRBJ2-3
CASSLGRGTSTDTQYF
TGCGCCAGCAGCTTGGGCAGGGGCACTAGCACAGATACGCAGTATTTT
>NA|NA|TRBV5-1|TRBJ1-5
CASSCGTTYSNQPQHF
TGCGCCAGCAGCTGTGGGACAACTTATAGCAATCAGCCCCAGCATTTT
>NA|TRBD1|TRBV3-1/TRBV3-2|TRBJ1-2
CASSHIYPGQDGYTF
TGTGCCAGCAGCCATATTTATCCCGGACAGGACGGCTACACCTTC
>NA|NA|TRBV28|TRBJ1-1
CASSLTVDTEAFF
TGTGCCAGCAGTTTGACAGTTGACACTGAAGCTTTCTTT
>NA|NA|TRBV28|TRBJ1-2
CASSPGQNYGYTF
TGTGCCAGCAGTCCTGGACAGAACTATGGCTACACCTTC
>NA|NA|TRBV7-7|TRBJ2-2
CASSLAQRTGELFF
TGTGCTAGCAGCTTAGCACAGAGAACCGGGGAGCTGTTTTTT
>NA|NA|TRBV12-5|TRBJ2-2
CASGSGGGTGELFF
TGTGCTAGTGGTTCTGGGGGCGGCACCGGGGAGCTGTTTTTT
>NA|NA|TRBV6-5|TRBJ1-6
CASSWSGDNSPLHF
TGTGCCAGCAGTTGGTCGGGGGATAATTCACCCCTCCACTTT
>NA|NA|TRBV5-1|TRBJ2-1
CASSLAAGIYNEQFF
TGCGCCAGCAGCTTGGCGGCAGGGATCTACAATGAGCAGTTCTTC
>NA|NA|TRBV5-6|TRBJ2-7
CASSLADSLDEQYF
TGTGCCAGCAGCTTGGCCGACAGCTTAGACGAGCAGTACTTC
>NA|NA|TRBV12-3/TRBV12-4|TRBJ1-1
CASRARGGPEAFF
TGTGCCAGCAGAGCCAGGGGAGGGCCTGAAGCTTTCTTT
>NA|TRBD1|TRBV5-1|TRBJ1-2
CASSSKGTGGDYGYTF
TGCGCCAGCAGCTCCAAAGGGACAGGGGGCGACTATGGCTACACCTTC
>NA|NA|TRBV6-5|TRBJ1-2
CASSRTDYGYTF
TGTGCCAGCAGTAGGACAGACTATGGCTACACCTTC
>NA|TRBD1|TRBV14|TRBJ2-7
CASSFLGQGDYEQYF
TGTGCCAGCAGCTTTCTAGGACAGGGAGACTACGAGCAGTACTTC
>NA|TRBD1|TRBV29-1|TRBJ1-2
CSAGQGDYGYTF
TGCAGCGCAGGACAGGGCGACTATGGCTACACCTTC
>few|NA|TRBV5-1|TRBJ1-5
CASSLGVGQPQHF
TGCGCCAGCAGCTTAGGGGTCGGTCAGCCCCAGCATTTT
>NA|NA|TRBV15|TRBJ1-1
CATRDQRNTEAFF
TGTGCCACCCGGGATCAAAGGAACACTGAAGCTTTCTTT
>NA|TRBD1|TRBV3-1/TRBV3-2|TRBJ2-7
CASRQGQGPSEQYF
TGTGCCAGCAGACAGGGACAGGGCCCCTCCGAGCAGTACTTC
>NA|TRBD1|TRBV25-1|TRBJ1-2
CASSPPGQMSYGYTF
TGTGCCAGCAGTCCCCCGGGACAGATGTCCTATGGCTACACCTTC
>NA|TRBD1|TRBV5-4|TRBJ2-3
CAIRTGGRTDTQYF
TGTGCCATCAGGACAGGGGGGAGGACAGATACGCAGTATTTT
>NA|NA|TRBV7-2|TRBJ1-6
CASSLGVGSGSPLHF
TGTGCCAGCAGCTTAGGGGTGGGCTCAGGTTCACCCCTCCACTTT
>NA|TRBD2|TRBV4-1|TRBJ2-2
CASSHTSGGASGELFF
TGCGCCAGCAGCCATACTAGCGGGGGGGCCTCCGGGGAGCTGTTTTTT
>NA|TRBD2|TRBV4-2|TRBJ2-3
CASSQGLAGGDTQYF
TGTGCCAGCAGCCAGGGACTAGCGGGGGGTGATACGCAGTATTTT
>NA|NA|TRBV9|TRBJ1-6
CASSPQTGSYNSPLHF
TGTGCCAGCAGCCCCCAGACGGGCTCCTATAATTCACCCCTCCACTTT
>NA|TRBD2|TRBV11-2|TRBJ2-3
CASSHSGGPLTDTQYF
TGTGCCAGCAGTCATAGCGGGGGCCCTCTCACAGATACGCAGTATTTT
>NA|NA|TRBV7-8|TRBJ1-6
CASSLVRYSPLHF
TGTGCCAGCAGCTTAGTGAGGTATTCACCCCTCCACTTT
>once|TRBD2|TRBV6-5|TRBJ2-7
CASSPRGGEQYF
TGTGCCAGCAGTCCACGGGGGGGCGAGCAGTACTTC
>NA|TRBD1|TRBV9|TRBJ1-2
CASSVGQGAFYGYTF
TGTGCCAGCAGCGTAGGACAGGGGGCATTCTATGGCTACACCTTC
>NA|NA|TRBV19|TRBJ1-5
CASSTTGQPQHF
TGTGCCAGTAGTACGACAGGTCAGCCCCAGCATTTT
>few|NA|TRBV3-1/TRBV3-2|TRBJ1-1
CASSQRYTEAFF
TGTGCCAGCAGCCAGAGATACACTGAAGCTTTCTTT
>NA|TRBD1|TRBV24-1|TRBJ1-2
CATSDNRGSYGYTF
TGTGCCACCAGTGATAACAGGGGGTCCTATGGCTACACCTTC
>NA|NA|TRBV15|TRBJ2-5
CATRSGQEAQYF
TGTGCCACCAGGTCCGGACAAGAGGCCCAGTACTTC
>NA|NA|TRBV10-3|TRBJ2-2
CAISGLSKRGTSSGTGELFF
TGTGCCATCAGTGGTCTTTCGAAAAGGGGGACATCCAGTGGGACCGGGGAGCTGTTTTTT
>NA|TRBD2|TRBV5-1|TRBJ2-1
CASSLLGLAGAKYNEQFF
TGCGCCAGCAGCTTGCTTGGACTAGCGGGGGCGAAGTACAATGAGCAGTTCTTC
>NA|TRBD1|TRBV18|TRBJ1-6
CASSPDVPGQFSSPLHF
TGTGCCAGCTCACCTGACGTACCGGGACAGTTCTCTTCACCCCTCCACTTT
>NA|NA|TRBV9|TRBJ2-7
CASSVGRGSSTYEQYF
TGTGCCAGCAGCGTAGGCAGGGGATCATCCACCTACGAGCAGTACTTC
>NA|NA|TRBV10-3|TRBJ1-1
CAISGLRGPVAEAFF
TGTGCCATCAGTGGGTTGAGAGGCCCAGTCGCTGAAGCTTTCTTT
>NA|TRBD1|TRBV19|TRBJ2-7
CASSTTGAYEQYF
TGTGCCAGTAGTACGACAGGGGCCTACGAGCAGTACTTC
>NA|NA|TRBV15|TRBJ2-1
CATPSRNNEQFF
TGTGCCACCCCAAGCAGGAACAATGAGCAGTTCTTC
>NA|NA|TRBV3-1/TRBV3-2|TRBJ2-2
CASSRTGLDTGELFF
TGTGCCAGCAGCCGTACAGGGTTGGACACCGGGGAGCTGTTTTTT
>NA|TRBD1|TRBV2|TRBJ2-3
CASSQQGVTDTQYF
TGTGCCAGCAGTCAACAGGGGGTGACAGATACGCAGTATTTT
>NA|TRBD1|TRBV5-1|TRBJ2-1
CASSLTGVVYNEQFF
TGCGCCAGCAGCCTCACAGGGGTAGTCTACAATGAGCAGTTCTTC
>NA|NA|TRBV7-8|TRBJ1-6
CASSLEAGFSPLHF
TGTGCCAGCAGCTTAGAGGCAGGATTTTCACCCCTCCACTTT
>NA|NA|TRBV4-1|TRBJ1-2
CASSPTTTDLNYGYTF
TGCGCCAGCAGCCCAACAACTACTGACCTGAACTATGGCTACACCTTC
>NA|TRBD1|TRBV24-1|TRBJ1-4
CATSDVGQGADEKLFF
TGTGCCACCAGTGATGTGGGACAGGGGGCGGACGAAAAACTGTTTTTT
>NA|TRBD1|TRBV2|TRBJ2-7
CASTPGQGSDEQYF
TGTGCCAGCACCCCGGGACAGGGGTCTGATGAGCAGTACTTC
>NA|NA|TRBV27|TRBJ1-2
CASRLGGVGVNYGYTF
TGTGCCAGCAGGTTGGGAGGGGTAGGGGTTAACTATGGCTACACCTTC
>NA|TRBD1|TRBV10-3|TRBJ1-3
CATSTGAGNTIYF
TGTGCCACCTCCACAGGGGCTGGAAACACCATATATTTT
>NA|TRBD1|TRBV28|TRBJ1-2
CASGTASRYGYTF
TGTGCCAGCGGGACAGCTTCGAGATATGGCTACACCTTC
>NA|NA|TRBV7-9|TRBJ2-3
CASSPQIRETDTQYF
TGTGCCAGCAGCCCCCAAATTAGGGAGACAGATACGCAGTATTTT
>NA|TRBD1|TRBV3-1/TRBV3-2|TRBJ1-6
CASSRRAGGAMNNSPLHF
TGTGCCAGCAGCCGCCGGGCAGGGGGCGCGATGAATAATTCACCCCTCCACTTT
>NA|TRBD2|TRBV2|TRBJ2-1
CASSVQGMERGTQGDEQFF
TGTGCCAGCAGTGTACAAGGTATGGAGCGGGGCACCCAGGGTGATGAGCAGTTCTTC
>NA|NA|TRBV11-2|TRBJ2-1
CASSLGRGSYNEQFF
TGTGCCAGCAGCTTAGGCAGGGGCTCCTACAATGAGCAGTTCTTC
>NA|NA|TRBV15|TRBJ2-1
CATSRVGGQDEQFF
TGTGCCACCAGCAGAGTTGGGGGCCAGGATGAGCAGTTCTTC
>NA|TRBD1|TRBV6-6|TRBJ1-4
CASSYTMTGVDEKLFF
TGTGCCAGCAGTTACACTATGACAGGGGTGGATGAAAAACTGTTTTTT
>once|NA|TRBV5-1|TRBJ2-3
CASSLALTDSTDTQYF
TGCGCCAGCAGCTTGGCCCTGACAGATAGCACAGATACGCAGTATTTT